Listed below are T cell receptor beta chains from one sample, sequenced in a study of T cell responses to AZD1222 COVID-19 vaccine. Profiled with immunoSEQ multiplex PCR; TCRdb holds only in-frame clones, not every one. Of 100,000 or so clones in the sample, approximately 92% are singletons; the top ten hold around 1.2%. Sample: peripheral blood, taken on day 0 of AZD1222 vaccination. The receptors were gathered from an adult in good health. Both conserved end residues are part of each CDR3. Each record gives: CDR3 protein, CDR3 DNA, D gene, J gene, clone size, V gene. A D gene is named only where the DNA matches it firmly. Size is stated for part of the rows, as once, few or many counts, or as a class when the clone is expanded.

CDR3: CATSRDQAGNEKLFF
DNA: TGTGCCACCAGCAGAGATCAGGCAGGGAATGAAAAACTGTTTTTT
D: .
J: TRBJ1-4
size: .
V: TRBV15

CDR3: CASSRGRDGELFF
DNA: TGTGCCAGCAGTAGGGGTAGAGACGGGGAGCTGTTTTTT
D: .
J: TRBJ2-2
size: few
V: TRBV27

CDR3: CASRGVRWGTEAFF
DNA: TGTGCCAGCAGAGGAGTCCGATGGGGCACTGAAGCTTTCTTT
D: .
J: TRBJ1-1
size: .
V: TRBV21-1

CDR3: CASSIGQYNEQFF
DNA: TGTGCCAGTAGTATAGGACAGTACAATGAGCAGTTCTTC
D: .
J: TRBJ2-1
size: .
V: TRBV19

CDR3: CATSDSASYLTDTQYF
DNA: TGTGCCACCAGTGATTCAGCGAGTTATCTCACAGATACGCAGTATTTT
D: .
J: TRBJ2-3
size: .
V: TRBV24-1

CDR3: CASSPRVRAEINTGELFF
DNA: TGTGCCAGCTCACCACGGGTCAGAGCGGAAATTAACACCGGGGAGCTGTTTTTT
D: .
J: TRBJ2-2
size: .
V: TRBV18

CDR3: CASSLQGAHTGELFF
DNA: TGTGCCAGCAGTTTACAGGGGGCCCACACCGGGGAGCTGTTTTTT
D: TRBD1
J: TRBJ2-2
size: .
V: TRBV6-5

CDR3: CASSKGMIEHF
DNA: TGTGCCAGCAGCAAAGGGATGATCGAACATTTT
D: .
J: TRBJ1-5
size: .
V: TRBV21-1

CDR3: CASSVGGVLFF
DNA: TGTGCCAGCAGTGTCGGGGGCGTACTGTTTTTT
D: .
J: TRBJ1-4
size: .
V: TRBV2

CDR3: CASSLAISAGAPDTQYF
DNA: TGTGCCAGCAGCTTAGCCATATCAGCGGGAGCCCCAGATACGCAGTATTTT
D: TRBD2
J: TRBJ2-3
size: .
V: TRBV11-2

CDR3: CASSPTGVPGGNTIYF
DNA: TGTGCCAGCAGCCCGACAGGGGTACCTGGAGGAAACACCATATATTTT
D: TRBD1
J: TRBJ1-3
size: .
V: TRBV13